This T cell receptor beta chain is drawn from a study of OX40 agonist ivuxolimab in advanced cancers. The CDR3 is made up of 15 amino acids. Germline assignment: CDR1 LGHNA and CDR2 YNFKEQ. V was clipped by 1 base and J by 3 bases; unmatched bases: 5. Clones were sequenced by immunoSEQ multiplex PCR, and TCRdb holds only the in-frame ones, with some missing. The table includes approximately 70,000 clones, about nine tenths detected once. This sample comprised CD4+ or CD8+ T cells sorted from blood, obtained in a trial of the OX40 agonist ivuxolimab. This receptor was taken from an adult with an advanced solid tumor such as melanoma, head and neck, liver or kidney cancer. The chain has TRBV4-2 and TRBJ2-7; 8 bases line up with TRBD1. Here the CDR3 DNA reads TGTGCCAGCAGCCAAGGGGGACAGGCTCTCTACGAGCAGTACTTC. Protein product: CASSQGGQALYEQYF.